This record concerns one T cell receptor beta chain sequence. A far bigger clonotype differs at one base, so this is likely a read error. The sample has other DNA sequences that encode this CDR3 too. For TCR profiling, total RNA from no fewer than 9,500 sorted tetramer+ CD8 T cells was reverse transcribed into cDNA. PCR amplification of CDR3 regions used primers annealing to V and J regions and added unique molecular identifiers so that templates could be tracked. Profiling of the TCRalpha and TCRbeta chains was done on the immunoSEQ platform, including the sequencing and error-correction standards of that platform. Under the source paper's analysis protocol: Clonal copy numbers were corrected for sequencing and PCR errors, and CDR3s were defined according to IMGT conventions. Analysis was restricted to productive rearrangements and was performed with immunoSEQ Analyzer versions 2.0 and 3.0, and gene-pairing frequencies were further processed in Microsoft Excel. Circos plots were used to display V-J pairings, and MEME together with a custom motifSearch program was used to find CDR3 motifs. The probability of generation of TCR sequences was calculated using the OLGA algorithm. Clonotypes seen at both visits were designated persistent, clonotypes seen only acutely were designated nonpersistent, and clonotypes seen only at convalescence were designated de novo. A public TCR was defined as an amino acid clonotype used by more than one donor. TCRdb mirrors the immuneACCESS table, restricted to in-frame sequences. Some clones are absent from its copies; in checked studies, under half trace to an unresolved V gene, and the reason for the others is unknown. V, J and clone size are taken as reported in that table, and D and trimming were inferred from the DNA itself. In this sample the table shows over 2,000 clones, 25% to 30% of which occur a single time. The leading ten clones occupy 44% of the sample.

Relative to germline, V is 4 bases shorter and J is 4 bases shorter, with 11 bases between their ends. The germline V gene encodes CDR1 SQVTM and CDR2 ANQGSEA. CDR3 length: 13 amino acids, cysteine to phenylalanine. CDR3 DNA is the only sequence kept; it has 39 bases, read in frame from the first base. The data were taken from a study of blood T cell repertoires in acute mononucleosis (dated by TCRdb to 2018 to 2020). In terms of the full investigation: Acute-phase samples, representing the primary response, were taken within 2 weeks of symptom onset. In the acute phase, YVL-BR-specific cells accounted for a mean of about 2% of blood CD8 T cells, and GLC-BM-specific cells for a mean of about 1.1%. The mean blood EBV load was approximately 4 log10 genome copies per million B cells in acute infection and over 2 at convalescence.

Taken with the paper, the label for time point translates to: acute infectious mononucleosis, at clinical presentation within 2 weeks of symptom onset (visit 1). Over the course of primary infection, this study followed CD8 T cell responses against two immunodominant EBV epitopes, BRLF1 109 (YVL-BR) and BMLF1 280 (GLC-BM). A positive serum heterophile antibody test and EBV viral capsid antigen-specific IgM indicated primary EBV infection. Magnetic positive selection (MACS) was first used to enrich total CD8 T cells from PBMCs. Live CD3+ CD8+ tetramer+ cells were sorted on a FACSAria III to over 85% purity. A PE-conjugated tetramer loaded with the BRLF1 109-117 peptide was used for cell sorting. At both acute infection and convalescence, EBV epitope-specific CD8 T cells were tetramer-sorted, and the TCR repertoires of those cells were deep-sequenced directly ex vivo. The donors were three individuals between roughly 18 and 30 years old who had clinical acute infectious mononucleosis along with laboratory evidence of primary EBV infection. Heparinized peripheral blood was collected once when donors presented clinically with mononucleosis symptoms and a second time roughly 6 months afterward. Ficoll-Paque density gradient centrifugation was used to isolate PBMCs.

General findings and caveats noted by the study authors: In TCR repertoire selection for BRLF1 (YVL-BR), TCRalpha CDR3 motifs took on a dominant role, whereas TCRbeta played only a minimal one. Only three donors were included in the cohort, so group averages were based on very few individuals. Just roughly 8.1% of the unique acute clonotypes remained in convalescence, but these persisting clonotypes accounted for most of the response, and new, diverse de novo clonotypes seemingly replaced the other acute clonotypes. The low acute-to-convalescent clonotype overlap might be partly explained by sampling error, because only a fraction of each donor's blood was analyzed.

The chain is made from TRBV29-1 and TRBJ2-1, with the D gene too uncertain to name. The starting material was EBV YVL epitope tetramer+ CD8+ T cells sorted from PBMCs, obtained during acute infectious mononucleosis. The sample's cell subset or site, from its label and the paper: CD8 T cells binding a tetramer with EBV BRLF1 109-117 peptide (YVL-BR). This TCR came from a woman aged 18 to 35 with infectious mononucleosis caused by EBV. The CDR3 amino acid sequence is: CSVVVSPYNEQFF. The nucleotide sequence reads as follows: TGCAGCGTTGTGGTATCGCCGTACAATGAGCAGTTCTTC.